These 3 T cell receptor beta chains were sequenced from one sample in a study of T cells expressing NK-cell markers. TCRdb reprocessed the 5' RACE reads, with one entry per CDR3 protein and no DNA. The sample data list roughly 350,000 distinct CDR3 sequences. Sequencing was done on a sample of blood T cells: a sorted CD56 or NKG2C T cell subset, CD4+ or CD8+ T cells, or bulk PBMC T cells (not recorded which). All receptors come from a man aged 18-69 years in good health.

CDR3: CASSRDWSSTDTQYF. The chain couples TRBV5-1 to TRBJ2-3. The CDR3 totals 15 residues. Germline-derived CDR1 and CDR2 are SGHRS and YFSETQ.

This rearrangement joins TRBV21-1 to TRBJ2-7. TRBV21-1 is shown as a pseudogene. CDR3 size: 14 residues. The CDR3 region is CASSKLIDSYEQYF.

The rearrangement joins TRBV6-1 to TRBJ1-1; TCRdb's D gene call, TRBD1, goes unchecked for lack of DNA. CDR3 length: 14 residues. Germline CDR1 and CDR2: MNHNS and SASEGT. The CDR3 reads CALEAGGWVTEAFF.